This T cell receptor (beta chain) was profiled in a study of tumor and adjacent non-tumor tissue in lung cancer. Background on the study: There were around 11 adenocarcinoma, 2 squamous cell carcinoma and 1 small cell lung cancer cases. On average, productive TCRbeta reads reached around 4 million per sample. Study-wide results and caveats: TCR diversity was significantly greater in tumor than normal lung tissue.

RNA was extracted from bulk tissue without any cell sorting. The normal lung tissue was taken more than 3 cm from the tumor edge. CDR3 size: 15 residues. V shed 5 bases and J shed 2 bases, with 16 bases lying between them. TCRbeta libraries were built with three rounds of nested PCR, modified from ARM-PCR. TCRdb independently ran MiXCR on the multiplex PCR reads; one entry per CDR3 protein. Of 60,000 to 100,000 distinct CDR3 sequences in the sample, less than 85% were seen once. This clonotype was picked up a small number of times. The target antigen is unknown. The sequenced material came from distant non-tumor lung tissue. The rearrangement uses TRBV12-3 or TRBV12-4 and TRBJ2-7; D remains ambiguous. This receptor was obtained from a man aged 70-80 years with non-small cell lung cancer. The CDR3 protein is CASSVSAGRPYEQYF. In DNA, the CDR3 is TGTGCCAGCAGTGTCTCGGCAGGAAGACCCTACGAGCAGTACTTC.